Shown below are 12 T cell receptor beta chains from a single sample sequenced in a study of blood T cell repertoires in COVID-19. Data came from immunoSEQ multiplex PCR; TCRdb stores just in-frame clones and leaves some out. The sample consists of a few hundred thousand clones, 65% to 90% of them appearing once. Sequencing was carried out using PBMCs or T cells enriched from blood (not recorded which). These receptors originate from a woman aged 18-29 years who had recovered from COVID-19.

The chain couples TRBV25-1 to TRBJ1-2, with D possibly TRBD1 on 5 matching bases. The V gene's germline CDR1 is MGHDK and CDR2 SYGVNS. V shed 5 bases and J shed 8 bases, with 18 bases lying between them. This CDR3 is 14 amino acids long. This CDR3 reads CASSTPEGLEGYTF. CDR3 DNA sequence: TGTGCCAGCAGTACGCCGGAGGGGTTGGAAGGCTACACCTTC.

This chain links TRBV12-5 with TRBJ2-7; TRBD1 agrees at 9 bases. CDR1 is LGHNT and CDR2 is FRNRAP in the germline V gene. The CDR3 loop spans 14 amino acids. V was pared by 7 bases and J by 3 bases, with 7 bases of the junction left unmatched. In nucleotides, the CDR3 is TGTGCTAGTGCCATGGACAGGGGTGGCTACGAGCAGTACTTC. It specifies CASAMDRGGYEQYF. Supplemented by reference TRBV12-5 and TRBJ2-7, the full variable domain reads DARVTQTPRHKVTEMGQEVTMRCQPILGHNTVFWYRQTMMQGLELLAYFRNRAPLDDSGMPKDRFSAEMPDATLATLKIQPSEPRDSAVYFCASAMDRGGYEQYFGPGTRLTVT.

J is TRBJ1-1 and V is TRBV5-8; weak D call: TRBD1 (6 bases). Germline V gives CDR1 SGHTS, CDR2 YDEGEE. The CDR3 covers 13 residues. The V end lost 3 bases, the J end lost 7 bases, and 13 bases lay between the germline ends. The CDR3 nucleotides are TGTGCCAGCAGCTCCAGGGGCAGAATTGAAGCTTTCTTT. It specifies CASSSRGRIEAFF.

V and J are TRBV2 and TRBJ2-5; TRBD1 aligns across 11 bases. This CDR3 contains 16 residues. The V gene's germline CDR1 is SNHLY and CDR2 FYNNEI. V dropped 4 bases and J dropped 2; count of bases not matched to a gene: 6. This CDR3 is CASSGWTGGGQETQYF. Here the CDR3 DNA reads TGTGCCAGCAGTGGGTGGACAGGGGGCGGGCAAGAGACCCAGTACTTC. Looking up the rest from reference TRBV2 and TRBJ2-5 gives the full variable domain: EPEVTQTPSHQVTQMGQEVILRCVPISNHLYFYWYRQILGQKVEFLVSFYNNEISEKSEIFDDQFSVERPDGSNFTLKIRSTKLEDSAMYFCASSGWTGGGQETQYFGPGTRLLVL.

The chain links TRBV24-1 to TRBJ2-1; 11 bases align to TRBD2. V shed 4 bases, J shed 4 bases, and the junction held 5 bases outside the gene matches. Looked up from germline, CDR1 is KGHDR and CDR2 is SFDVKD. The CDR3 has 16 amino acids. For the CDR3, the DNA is TGTGCCACCAGTGACTCCGGGACTAGCGGTTACAATGAGCAGTTCTTC. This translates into CATSDSGTSGYNEQFF.

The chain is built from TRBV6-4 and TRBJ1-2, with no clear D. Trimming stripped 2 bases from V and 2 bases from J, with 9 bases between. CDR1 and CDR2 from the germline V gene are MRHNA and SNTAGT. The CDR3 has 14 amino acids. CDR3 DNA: TGTGCCAGCAGTGACGACGCAGGAAACTATGGCTACACCTTC. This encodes CASSDDAGNYGYTF.

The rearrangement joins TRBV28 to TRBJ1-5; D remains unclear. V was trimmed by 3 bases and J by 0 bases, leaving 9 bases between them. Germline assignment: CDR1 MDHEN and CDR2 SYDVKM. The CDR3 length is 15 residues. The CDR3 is CASSLRRVSNQPQHF. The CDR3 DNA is TGTGCCAGCAGTTTGAGGAGGGTTAGCAATCAGCCCCAGCATTTT.

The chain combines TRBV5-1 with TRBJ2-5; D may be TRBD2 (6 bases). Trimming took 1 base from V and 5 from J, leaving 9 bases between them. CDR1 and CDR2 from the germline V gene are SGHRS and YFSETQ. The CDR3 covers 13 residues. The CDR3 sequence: CASSLRRGETQYF. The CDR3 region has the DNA TGCGCCAGCAGCTTGAGGAGGGGCGAGACCCAGTACTTC.

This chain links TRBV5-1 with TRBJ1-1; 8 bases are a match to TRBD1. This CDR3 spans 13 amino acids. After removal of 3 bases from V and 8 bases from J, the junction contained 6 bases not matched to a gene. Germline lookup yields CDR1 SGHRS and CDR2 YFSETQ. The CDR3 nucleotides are TGCGCCAGCAGCTGGGACAGGCTCGGCGAAGCTTTCTTT. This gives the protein CASSWDRLGEAFF.

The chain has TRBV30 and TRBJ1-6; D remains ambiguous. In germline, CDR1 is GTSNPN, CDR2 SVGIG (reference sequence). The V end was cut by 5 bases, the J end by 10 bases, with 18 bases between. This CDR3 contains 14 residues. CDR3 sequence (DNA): TGTGCCTGGGGGCCTCATCAATTCGGGTCACCCCTCCACTTT. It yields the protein CAWGPHQFGSPLHF.

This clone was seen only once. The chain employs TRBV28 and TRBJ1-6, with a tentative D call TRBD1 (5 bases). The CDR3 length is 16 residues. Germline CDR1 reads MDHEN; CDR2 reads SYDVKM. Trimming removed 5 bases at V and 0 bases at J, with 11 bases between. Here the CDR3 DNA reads TGTGCCAGCAGTCCCCGGGGGGACTCCTATAATTCACCCCTCCACTTT. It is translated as CASSPRGDSYNSPLHF.

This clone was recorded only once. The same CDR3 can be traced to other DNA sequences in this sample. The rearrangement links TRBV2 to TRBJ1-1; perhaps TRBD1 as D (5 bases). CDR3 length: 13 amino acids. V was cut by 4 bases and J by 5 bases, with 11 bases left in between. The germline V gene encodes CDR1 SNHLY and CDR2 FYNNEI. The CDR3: CASSGRGRTEAFF. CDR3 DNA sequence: TGTGCCAGCAGTGGTAGGGGTAGGACTGAAGCTTTCTTT.